The 5 T cell receptor beta chains listed next were all sequenced from one sample in a study of T cells in localized non-small cell lung cancer. Produced via immunoSEQ multiplex PCR; TCRdb's table is partial and in-frame only. In the table there are almost 40,000 clones, about nine tenths of which are singletons. The source was peripheral blood mononuclear cells, collected before any cancer treatment. These receptors all come from a male donor older than 55 with stage II lung adenocarcinoma.

The V gene is TRBV15, the J gene TRBJ2-7, with TRBD1 matching 11 bases. V was pared by 3 bases and J by 2 bases, with 0 bases of the junction left unmatched. The germline CDR1 and CDR2 sequences are LNHNV and YYDKDF (reference sequence). The CDR3 length is 14 residues. CDR3: CATSRDRGPYEQYF. Here the CDR3 DNA reads TGTGCCACCAGCAGGGACAGGGGGCCCTACGAGCAGTACTTC.

The rearrangement links TRBV4-1 to TRBJ2-5; TRBD1 agrees at 8 bases. The V and J ends lost 2 bases and 3 bases, in that order; junction bases with no gene match: 8. The CDR3 sequence is 16 residues long. Germline lookup yields CDR1 MGHRA and CDR2 YSYEKL. CDR3 sequence: CASSQQTGVGEETQYF. In DNA, the CDR3 is TGCGCCAGCAGCCAACAGACAGGGGTCGGGGAAGAGACCCAGTACTTC.

The chain recombines TRBV4-1 with TRBJ1-2, with no clear D. The germline gives CDR1 MGHRA, CDR2 YSYEKL. Trimming took 0 bases from V and 4 from J, leaving 12 bases between them. This CDR3 has 15 residues. The CDR3 region is CASSQEHGPRYGYTF. The CDR3 DNA reads TGCGCCAGCAGCCAAGAGCACGGGCCCCGCTATGGCTACACCTTC.

The gene calls are TRBV7-8 and TRBJ2-4; D might be TRBD1 (6 bases). CDR3 size: 18 residues. The V end was cut by 4 bases, the J end by 0 bases, with 19 bases between. The germline V gene has CDR1 SGHVS and CDR2 FQNEAQ. CDR3 bases: TGTGCCAGCAGCTCATCCGGACCAGGGGATAGAGCCAAAAACATTCAGTACTTC. Amino acid sequence: CASSSSGPGDRAKNIQYF.

CDR3 nucleotides: TGTGCCAGCAGCGTAGCCCCCACAGCGAACACTGAAGCTTTCTTT. Protein product: CASSVAPTANTEAFF. This chain connects TRBV9 to TRBJ1-1; D uncertain. Trimming cost V 0 bases and J 1 base, with 10 bases left between them. Germline V gene lookup returns CDR1 SGDLS and CDR2 YYNGEE. The CDR3 extends over 15 amino acids.